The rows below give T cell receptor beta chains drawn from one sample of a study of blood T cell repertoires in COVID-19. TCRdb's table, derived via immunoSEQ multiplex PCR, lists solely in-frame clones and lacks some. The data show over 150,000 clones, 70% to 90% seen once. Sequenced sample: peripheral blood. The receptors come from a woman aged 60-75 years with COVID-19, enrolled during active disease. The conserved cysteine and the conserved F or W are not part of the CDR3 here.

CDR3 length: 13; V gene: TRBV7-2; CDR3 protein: ASSLDNARETEAF
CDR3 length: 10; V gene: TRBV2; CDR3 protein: ASSEGFAFYT
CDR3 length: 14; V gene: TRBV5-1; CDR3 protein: ASSLLQRGAPDTQY
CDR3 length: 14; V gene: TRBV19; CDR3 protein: ASRNTGVGSYNEQF
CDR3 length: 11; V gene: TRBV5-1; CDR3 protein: ASSLIPDTEAF
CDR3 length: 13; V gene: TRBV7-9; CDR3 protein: ASRLGTGGAETQY
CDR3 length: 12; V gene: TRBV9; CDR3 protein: ATARGERTDTQY
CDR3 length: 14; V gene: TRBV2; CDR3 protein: ASSDLLAAKPETQY
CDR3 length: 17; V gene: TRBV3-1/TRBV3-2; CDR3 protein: ASSHVGSGRVSSYNEQF
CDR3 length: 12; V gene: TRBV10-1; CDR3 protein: ASSGQVNTGELF
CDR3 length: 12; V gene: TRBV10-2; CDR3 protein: ASRGQEMNTEAF
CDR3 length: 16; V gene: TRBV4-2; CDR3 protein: ASSQDRIGLAGQETQY
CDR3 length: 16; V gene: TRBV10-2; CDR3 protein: ASRLGTGGISYNSPLH
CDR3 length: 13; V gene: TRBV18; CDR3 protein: ASSRITQGAGELF
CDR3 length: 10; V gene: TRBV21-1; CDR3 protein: ANQELNTEAF
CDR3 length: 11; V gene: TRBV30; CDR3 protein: AWSATGAQPQH